The 25 T cell receptor beta chains below come from one sample, sequenced in a study of shared clonotypes between healthy human individuals. Clones were sequenced by immunoSEQ multiplex PCR, and TCRdb holds only the in-frame ones, with some missing. The table includes roughly 2,500,000 clones, over 85% detected once. The sample was naive CD4+ T cells from PBMCs. Subset described: CD45RA+ positively selected. The receptors originated from a young man in good health. Some clones in this sample may be carry-over from other donors' samples.

The V call is TRBV2, the J call TRBJ2-5; 11 bases are shared with TRBD2. Losses at the gene ends were 9 bases for V and 1 base for J; bases not matched to a gene: 7. Germline-derived CDR1 and CDR2 are SNHLY and FYNNEI. This CDR3 spans 15 amino acids. CDR3 nucleotide sequence: TGTGCCAGGACTGGACTAGCGGGTTTCCAAGAGACCCAGTACTTC. Protein product: CARTGLAGFQETQYF.

This CDR3 reads CASGTSPEETQYF. The DNA for the CDR3 is TGCGCCAGCGGGACGAGTCCGGAAGAGACCCAGTACTTC. The V and J genes are TRBV5-1 and TRBJ2-5, with D possibly called TRBD1 or TRBD2 (5 bases each). The germline V and J ends were trimmed by 7 bases and 3 bases, with 13 bases remaining between them. The germline gives CDR1 SGHRS, CDR2 YFSETQ. This CDR3 has 13 residues.

The chain carries TRBV28 and TRBJ2-2, with TRBD1 matching 8 bases. From germline, CDR1 is MDHEN and CDR2 SYDVKM. The CDR3 contains 16 residues. The V and J ends lost 4 bases and 3 bases, in that order; junction bases with no gene match: 7. CDR3 amino acids: CASSWGQVQYTGELFF. The CDR3 DNA reads TGTGCCAGCAGTTGGGGACAGGTCCAATACACCGGGGAGCTGTTTTTT.

V is TRBV21-1 and J is TRBJ1-1; no check of the table's D call, TRBD1, against the DNA was made. TRBV21-1 is a pseudogene. CDR3 length: 15 amino acids. The CDR3 region has the DNA TGTGCCAGCAGCGGAACCAGGGTCAGGGGCACTGAAGCTTTCTTT. Translation gives CASSGTRVRGTEAFF.

This clone came up once. The rearrangement links TRBV6-1 to TRBJ1-5; 8 positions match TRBD1. This CDR3 has 17 amino acids. J lost 4 bases, V lost 0 bases, and 8 bases had no gene match. CDR1 and CDR2 from the germline V gene are MNHNS and SASEGT. CDR3 sequence (DNA): TGTGCCAGCAGTGAAGCCGTCGACAGGGGCTGGAATCAGCCCCAGCATTTT. It specifies CASSEAVDRGWNQPQHF.

This clone was detected only once. Other DNA sequences within the sample encode an identical CDR3. The rearrangement uses TRBV9 and TRBJ2-7; perhaps TRBD2 as D (6 bases). V was cut by 0 bases and J by 0 bases, with 7 bases left in between. The CDR3 extends over 14 amino acids. CDR1 is SGDLS and CDR2 is YYNGEE in the germline V gene. CDR3 in DNA: TGTGCCAGCAGCGTAGCGACTAGCTCCTACGAGCAGTACTTC. Protein sequence: CASSVATSSYEQYF.

The chain has TRBV28 and TRBJ2-2, with unresolved D. From germline, CDR1 is MDHEN and CDR2 SYDVKM. This CDR3 spans 15 amino acids. Between the trimmed V and J ends, which lost 5 bases and 0 bases, there was a span of 10 bases. The CDR3 protein is CASSNVSPNTGELFF. The CDR3 nucleotides are TGTGCCAGCAGTAACGTCTCTCCGAACACCGGGGAGCTGTTTTTT.

This chain links TRBV10-1 with TRBJ2-7; 13 bases are shared with TRBD2. The CDR3 runs 24 residues. Losses at the gene ends were 5 bases for V and 12 bases for J; bases not matched to a gene: 40. Germline V gene lookup returns CDR1 WNHNN and CDR2 SYGVQD (reference sequence). This chain's CDR3 is CASSHIGTSGKFSQNFYEQADRYF. The DNA of the CDR3 is TGCGCCAGCAGTCACATTGGGACTAGCGGGAAGTTCTCCCAGAACTTCTACGAGCAGGCCGATCGGTACTTC.

This chain connects TRBV12-1 to TRBJ2-2; the table's D call TRBD2 went unverified against the DNA. TRBV12-1 is termed a pseudogene. CDR3 length: 19 amino acids. The CDR3 sequence: CASSFWTSGSGGPTGELFF. The CDR3 DNA is TGTGCCAGCAGCTTTTGGACTAGCGGCTCCGGGGGTCCGACCGGGGAGCTGTTTTTT.

This clone has only one observation. The V call is TRBV5-4, the J call TRBJ2-2; no definite D call. CDR1 is SGHNT, CDR2 YYREEE, per germline (reference sequence). V was trimmed by 2 bases and J by 3 bases, leaving 14 bases between them. CDR3 length: 16 amino acids. Here the CDR3 reads CASSFSDGMDTGELFF. The CDR3 DNA reads TGTGCCAGCAGCTTCTCTGACGGAATGGACACCGGGGAGCTGTTTTTT.

This chain uses TRBV25-1 with TRBJ1-1, with 10 bases identical to TRBD1. This CDR3 spans 17 amino acids. V lost 5 bases, J lost 0 bases, and 9 bases stayed unmatched. Germline V lookup: CDR1 MGHDK, CDR2 SYGVNS. The CDR3, as DNA: TGTGCCAGCAGTCCGGCCAAGGGACAGGGGATGAACACTGAAGCTTTCTTT. Residues: CASSPAKGQGMNTEAFF.

Here the CDR3 DNA reads TGTGCCAGCAGCGTAGAGGCTGACTCTGGAAACACCATATATTTT. This gives the protein CASSVEADSGNTIYF. This chain uses TRBV9 with TRBJ1-3; D uncertain. V shed 0 bases and J shed 0 bases, with 7 bases lying between them. Looked up from germline, CDR1 is SGDLS and CDR2 is YYNGEE. CDR3 size: 15 residues.

The V call is TRBV12-5, the J call TRBJ1-1; 7 bases are shared with TRBD1. Trimming at V came to 1 base and at J to 1 base, leaving 3 bases not matched to a gene. The CDR3 runs 15 residues. Per germline, CDR1 LGHNT and CDR2 FRNRAP. In DNA, the CDR3 is TGTGCTAGTGGTTTGGGGGACAGTGAGAACACTGAAGCTTTCTTT. It translates to CASGLGDSENTEAFF.

A single count supports this clone. This sequence joins TRBV6-1 and TRBJ2-1; no definite D call. The CDR3 covers 14 residues. The V end was cut by 0 bases, the J end by 3 bases, with 6 bases between. Germline assignment: CDR1 MNHNS and CDR2 SASEGT. CDR3 DNA sequence: TGTGCCAGCAGTGAAGCAGGGCTCTACAATGAGCAGTTCTTC. This translates into CASSEAGLYNEQFF.

As to this clone: In the same sample, other DNA sequences code for this CDR3. This chain joins TRBV19 and TRBJ2-7; D tentatively reads TRBD1 or TRBD2 (6 bases each). Deletions cut 0 bases from V and 2 bases from J, with 8 bases between. CDR3 length: 14 amino acids. Germline V lookup: CDR1 LNHDA, CDR2 SQIVND (reference sequence). The CDR3 DNA reads as TGTGCCAGTAGTATAGATAGGGGGGCCTACGAGCAGTACTTC. Protein sequence: CASSIDRGAYEQYF.

This clone has only one observation. V gene TRBV4-2 combines with J gene TRBJ1-1; no definite D call. Trimming left V 0 bases short and J 1 base short, with 9 bases between. Germline V gives CDR1 LGHNA, CDR2 YNFKEQ. The CDR3 runs to 15 residues. The CDR3 loop is CASSQDGFGNTEAFF. DNA for the CDR3: TGTGCCAGCAGCCAAGATGGGTTTGGGAACACTGAAGCTTTCTTT.

The chain's CDR3 is CASSQFRVSNQPQHF. CDR3 bases: TGTGCCAGCAGCCAATTCAGGGTGAGCAATCAGCCCCAGCATTTT. The chain carries TRBV6-5 and TRBJ1-5, with D perhaps matching TRBD1 (5 bases). Germline assignment: CDR1 MNHEY and CDR2 SVGAGI. This CDR3 is 15 amino acids long. V lost 6 bases, J lost 1 base, and 13 bases lay in between.

Points on this clone: The sample carries other DNA sequences with the same CDR3. The chain couples TRBV6-1 to TRBJ2-7; the match to TRBD1 covers 8 bases. Germline CDR1 is MNHNS and CDR2 is SASEGT. V gave up 4 bases and J gave up 0 bases; unmatched junction bases: 8. The CDR3 consists of 16 residues. CDR3 sequence (DNA): TGTGCCAGCAGTGCCTCGGGACAGGCGGTCTCCTACGAGCAGTACTTC. As protein: CASSASGQAVSYEQYF.

The DNA for the CDR3 is TGTGCCAGCAGCAGACAGGGGCCAGGCACTGAAGCTTTCTTT. Protein sequence: CASSRQGPGTEAFF. The rearrangement joins TRBV7-9 to TRBJ1-1; TRBD1 matches 8 bases. The length of the CDR3 is 14 residues. Germline CDR1 reads SEHNR; CDR2 reads FQNEAQ (reference sequence). V lost 5 bases to trimming and J lost 4 bases; unmatched junction nucleotides: 6. Filled out from reference TRBV7-9 and TRBJ1-1, the complete variable domain reads DTGVSQNPRHKITKRGQNVTFRCDPISEHNRLYWYRQTLGQGPEFLTYFQNEAQLEKSRLLSDRFSAERPKGSFSTLEIQRTEQGDSAMYLCASSRQGPGTEAFFGQGTRLTVV.

The chain uses TRBV28 and TRBJ1-2; D is perhaps TRBD1 (6 bases). The V gene lost 3 bases and the J gene lost 7 bases, with 15 bases spanning the gap. CDR1 is MDHEN, CDR2 SYDVKM, per germline. CDR3 length: 14 residues. The CDR3 DNA reads TGTGCCAGCAGTTTTGGGGGCGCATTGGGTGGCTACACCTTC. Protein: CASSFGGALGGYTF.

This rearrangement joins TRBV29-1 to TRBJ2-1; D is uncertain. The ends were cut back, 3 bases at V and 3 bases at J, with 6 bases in the middle. The CDR3 sequence is 12 residues long. Germline V gene sequence: CDR1 SQVTM, CDR2 ANQGSEA. In nucleotides, the CDR3 is TGCAGCGTTGATTGGGACTACAATGAGCAGTTCTTC. Residues: CSVDWDYNEQFF.

This chain's CDR3 is CASSSRAANTGELFF. DNA for the CDR3: TGTGCCAGCAGTTCGAGGGCCGCTAACACCGGGGAGCTGTTTTTT. The chain uses TRBV28 and TRBJ2-2; D may be TRBD2 (5 bases). CDR3 length: 15 amino acids. Trimming cost V 4 bases and J 2 bases, with 11 bases left between them. Germline assignment: CDR1 MDHEN and CDR2 SYDVKM. Using reference TRBV28 and TRBJ2-2 for the parts outside the CDR3, the full variable domain is DVKVTQSSRYLVKRTGEKVFLECVQDMDHENMFWYRQDPGLGLRLIYFSYDVKMKEKGDIPEGYSVSREKKERFSLILESASTNQTSMYLCASSSRAANTGELFFGEGSRLTVL.

The chain is built from TRBV5-4 and TRBJ2-7; maybe TRBD2 (6 bases). The CDR3 has 15 amino acids. Trimming pared 4 bases from V and 0 bases from J, leaving 14 bases between. The V gene's germline CDR1 is SGHNT and CDR2 YYREEE (reference sequence). Here the CDR3 DNA reads TGTGCCAGCAGCCCTCGGCGCGGGACCTCCTACGAGCAGTACTTC. Its translation is CASSPRRGTSYEQYF. The full variable domain, in which reference TRBV5-4 and TRBJ2-7 provide the parts outside the CDR3, is ETGVTQSPTHLIKTRGQQVTLRCSSQSGHNTVSWYQQALGQGPQFIFQYYREEENGRGNFPPRFSGLQFPNYSSELNVNALELDDSALYLCASSPRRGTSYEQYFGPGTRLTVT.

V gene TRBV19 combines with J gene TRBJ1-4; 7 bases agree with TRBD1. Germline V gene sequence: CDR1 LNHDA, CDR2 SQIVND (reference sequence). The ends lost 2 bases at V and 7 bases at J; junction bases unmatched: 22. This CDR3 is built from 20 residues. The CDR3 DNA sequence: TGTGCCAGTAGTATAACGCCCCGGACAGGAACCATCGCTGTGAGTGAAAAACTGTTTTTT. This translates into CASSITPRTGTIAVSEKLFF.

This clone occurred once. The rearrangement joins TRBV27 to TRBJ2-7, with D possibly being TRBD1 or TRBD2 (6 bases each). The CDR3 has 14 residues. The V gene lost 7 bases and the J gene lost 4 bases, with 17 bases spanning the gap. Germline CDR1 is MNHEY and CDR2 is SMNVEV (reference sequence). DNA for the CDR3: TGTGCCAGCACCCCTAGGGGGGCGCATTACGAGCAGTACTTC. Translated: CASTPRGAHYEQYF.